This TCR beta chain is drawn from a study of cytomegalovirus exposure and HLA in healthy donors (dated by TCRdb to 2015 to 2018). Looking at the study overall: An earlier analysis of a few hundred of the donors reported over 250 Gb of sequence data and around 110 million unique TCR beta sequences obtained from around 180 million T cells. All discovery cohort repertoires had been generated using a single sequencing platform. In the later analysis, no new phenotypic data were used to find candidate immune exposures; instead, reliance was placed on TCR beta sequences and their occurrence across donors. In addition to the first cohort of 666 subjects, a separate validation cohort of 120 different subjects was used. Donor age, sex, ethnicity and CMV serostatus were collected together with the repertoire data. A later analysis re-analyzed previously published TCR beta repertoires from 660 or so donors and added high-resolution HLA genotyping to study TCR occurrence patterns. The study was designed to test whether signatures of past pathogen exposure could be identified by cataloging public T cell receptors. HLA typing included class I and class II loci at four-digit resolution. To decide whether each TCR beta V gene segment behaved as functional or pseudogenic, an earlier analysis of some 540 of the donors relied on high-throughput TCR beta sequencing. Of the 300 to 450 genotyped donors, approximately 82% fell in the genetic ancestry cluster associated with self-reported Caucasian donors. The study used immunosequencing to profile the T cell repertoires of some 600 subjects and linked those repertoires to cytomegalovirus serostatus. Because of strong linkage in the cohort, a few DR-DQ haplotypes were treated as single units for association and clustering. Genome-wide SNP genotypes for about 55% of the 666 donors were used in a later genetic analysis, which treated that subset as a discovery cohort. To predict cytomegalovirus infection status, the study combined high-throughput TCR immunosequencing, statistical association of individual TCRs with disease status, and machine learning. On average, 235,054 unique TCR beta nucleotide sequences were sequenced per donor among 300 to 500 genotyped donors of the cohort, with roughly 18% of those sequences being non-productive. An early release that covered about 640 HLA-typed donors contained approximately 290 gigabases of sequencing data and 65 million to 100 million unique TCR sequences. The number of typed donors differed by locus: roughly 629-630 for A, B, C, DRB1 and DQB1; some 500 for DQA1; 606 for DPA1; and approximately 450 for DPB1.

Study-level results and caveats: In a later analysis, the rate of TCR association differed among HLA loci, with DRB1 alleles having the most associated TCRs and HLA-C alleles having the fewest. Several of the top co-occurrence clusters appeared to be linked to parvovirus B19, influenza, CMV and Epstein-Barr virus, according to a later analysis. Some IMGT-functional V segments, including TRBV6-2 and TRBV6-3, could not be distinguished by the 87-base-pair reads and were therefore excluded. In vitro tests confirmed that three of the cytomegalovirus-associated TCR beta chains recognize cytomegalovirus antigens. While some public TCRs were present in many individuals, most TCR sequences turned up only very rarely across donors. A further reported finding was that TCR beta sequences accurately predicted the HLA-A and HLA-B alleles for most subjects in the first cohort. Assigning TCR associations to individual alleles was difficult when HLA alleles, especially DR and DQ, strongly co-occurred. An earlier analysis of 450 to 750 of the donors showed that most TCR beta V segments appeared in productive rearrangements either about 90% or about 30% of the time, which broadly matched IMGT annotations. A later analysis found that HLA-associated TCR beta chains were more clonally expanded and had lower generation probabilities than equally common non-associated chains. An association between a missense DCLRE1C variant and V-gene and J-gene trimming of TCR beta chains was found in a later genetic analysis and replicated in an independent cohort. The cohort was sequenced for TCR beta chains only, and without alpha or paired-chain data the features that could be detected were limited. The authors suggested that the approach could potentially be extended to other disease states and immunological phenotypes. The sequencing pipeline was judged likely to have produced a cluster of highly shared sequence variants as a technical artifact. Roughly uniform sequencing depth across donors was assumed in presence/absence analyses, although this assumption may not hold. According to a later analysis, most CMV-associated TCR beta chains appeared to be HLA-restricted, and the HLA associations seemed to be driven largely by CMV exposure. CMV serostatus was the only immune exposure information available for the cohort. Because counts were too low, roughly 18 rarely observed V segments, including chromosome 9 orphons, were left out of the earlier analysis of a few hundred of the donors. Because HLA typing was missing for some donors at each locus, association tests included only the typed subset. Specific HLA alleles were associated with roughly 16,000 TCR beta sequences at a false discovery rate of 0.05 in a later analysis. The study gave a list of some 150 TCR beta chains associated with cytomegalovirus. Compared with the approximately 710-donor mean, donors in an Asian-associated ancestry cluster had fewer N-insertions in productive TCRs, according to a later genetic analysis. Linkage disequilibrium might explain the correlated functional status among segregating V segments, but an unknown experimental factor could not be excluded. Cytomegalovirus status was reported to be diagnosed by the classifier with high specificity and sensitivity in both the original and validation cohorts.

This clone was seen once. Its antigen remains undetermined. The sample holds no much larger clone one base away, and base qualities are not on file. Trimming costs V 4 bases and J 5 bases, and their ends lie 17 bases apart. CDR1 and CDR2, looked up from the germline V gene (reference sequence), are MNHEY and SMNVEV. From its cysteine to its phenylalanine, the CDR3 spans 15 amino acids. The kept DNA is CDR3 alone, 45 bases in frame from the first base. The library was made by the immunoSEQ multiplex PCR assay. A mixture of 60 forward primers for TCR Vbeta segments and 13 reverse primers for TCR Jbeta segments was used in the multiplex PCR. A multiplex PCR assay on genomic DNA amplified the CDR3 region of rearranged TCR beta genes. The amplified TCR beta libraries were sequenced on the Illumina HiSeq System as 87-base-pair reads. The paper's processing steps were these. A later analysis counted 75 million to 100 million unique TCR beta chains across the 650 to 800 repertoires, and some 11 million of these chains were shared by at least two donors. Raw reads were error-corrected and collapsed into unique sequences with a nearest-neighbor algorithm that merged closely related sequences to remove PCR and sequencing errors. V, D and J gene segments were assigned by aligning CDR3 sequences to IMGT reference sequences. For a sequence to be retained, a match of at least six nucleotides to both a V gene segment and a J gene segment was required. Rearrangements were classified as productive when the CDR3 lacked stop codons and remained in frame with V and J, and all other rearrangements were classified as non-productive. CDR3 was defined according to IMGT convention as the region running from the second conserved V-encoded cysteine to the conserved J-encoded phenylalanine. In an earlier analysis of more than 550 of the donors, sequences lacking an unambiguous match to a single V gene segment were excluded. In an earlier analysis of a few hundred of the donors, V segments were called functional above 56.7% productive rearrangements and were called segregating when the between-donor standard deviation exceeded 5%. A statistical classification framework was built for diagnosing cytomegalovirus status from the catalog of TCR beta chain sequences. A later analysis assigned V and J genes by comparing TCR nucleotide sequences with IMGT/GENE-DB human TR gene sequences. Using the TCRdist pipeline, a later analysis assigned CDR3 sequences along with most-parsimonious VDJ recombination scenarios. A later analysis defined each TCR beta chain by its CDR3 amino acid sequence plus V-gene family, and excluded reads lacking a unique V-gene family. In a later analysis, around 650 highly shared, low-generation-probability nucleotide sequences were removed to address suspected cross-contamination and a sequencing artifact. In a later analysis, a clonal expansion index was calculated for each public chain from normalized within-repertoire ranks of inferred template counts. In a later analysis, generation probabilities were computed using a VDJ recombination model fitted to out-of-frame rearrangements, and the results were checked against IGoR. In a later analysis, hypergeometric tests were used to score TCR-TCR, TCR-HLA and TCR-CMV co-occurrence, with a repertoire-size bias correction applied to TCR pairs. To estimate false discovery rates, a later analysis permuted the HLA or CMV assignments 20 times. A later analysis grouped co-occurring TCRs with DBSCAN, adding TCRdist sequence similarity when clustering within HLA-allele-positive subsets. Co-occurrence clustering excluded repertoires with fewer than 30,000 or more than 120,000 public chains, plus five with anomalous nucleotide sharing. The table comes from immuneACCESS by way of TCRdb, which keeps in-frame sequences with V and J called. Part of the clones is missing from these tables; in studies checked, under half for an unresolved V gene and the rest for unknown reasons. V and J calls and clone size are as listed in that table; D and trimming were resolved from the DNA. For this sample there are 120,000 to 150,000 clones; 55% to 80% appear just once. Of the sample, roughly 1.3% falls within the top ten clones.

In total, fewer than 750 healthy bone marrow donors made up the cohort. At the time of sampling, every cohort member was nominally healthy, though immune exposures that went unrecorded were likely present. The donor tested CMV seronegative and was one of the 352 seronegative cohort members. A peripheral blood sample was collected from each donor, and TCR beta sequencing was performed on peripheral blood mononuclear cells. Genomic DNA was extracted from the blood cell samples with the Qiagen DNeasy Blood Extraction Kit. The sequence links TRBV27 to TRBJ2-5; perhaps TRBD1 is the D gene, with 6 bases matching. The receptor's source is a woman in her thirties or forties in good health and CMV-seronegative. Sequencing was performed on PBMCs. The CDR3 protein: CASSSDYRARETQYF. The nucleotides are TGTGCCAGCAGTTCAGACTACAGGGCGCGGGAGACCCAGTACTTC.